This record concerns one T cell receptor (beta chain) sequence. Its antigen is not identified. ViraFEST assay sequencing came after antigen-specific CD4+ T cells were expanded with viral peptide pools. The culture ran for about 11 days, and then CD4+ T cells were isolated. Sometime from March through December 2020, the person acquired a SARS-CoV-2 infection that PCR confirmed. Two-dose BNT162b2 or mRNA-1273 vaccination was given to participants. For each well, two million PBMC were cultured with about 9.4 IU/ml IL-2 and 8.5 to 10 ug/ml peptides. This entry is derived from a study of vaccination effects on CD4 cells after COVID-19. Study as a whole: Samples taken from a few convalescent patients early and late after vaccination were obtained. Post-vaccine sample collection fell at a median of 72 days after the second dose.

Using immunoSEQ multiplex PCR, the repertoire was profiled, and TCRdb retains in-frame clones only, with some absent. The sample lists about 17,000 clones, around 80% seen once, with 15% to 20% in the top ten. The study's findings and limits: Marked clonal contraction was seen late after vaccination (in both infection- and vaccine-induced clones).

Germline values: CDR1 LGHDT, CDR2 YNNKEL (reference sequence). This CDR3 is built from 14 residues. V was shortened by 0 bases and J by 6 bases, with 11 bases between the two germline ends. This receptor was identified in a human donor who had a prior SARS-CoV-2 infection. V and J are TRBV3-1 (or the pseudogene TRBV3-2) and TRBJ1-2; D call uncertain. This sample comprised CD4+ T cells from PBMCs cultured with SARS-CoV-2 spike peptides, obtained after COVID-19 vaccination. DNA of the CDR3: TGTGCCAGCAGCCAAGACGGGCAGTTCCATGGCTACACCTTC. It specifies CASSQDGQFHGYTF.